One sample yielded the 22 T cell receptor beta chains listed below, sequenced in a study of shared clonotypes between healthy human individuals. The data were produced by immunoSEQ multiplex PCR, yet TCRdb's version contains in-frame clones alone and is incomplete. The table has roughly 2.2 million clones, about nine tenths seen once; the top ten hold 0.3% to 0.45%. Source material: naive CD4+ T cells from PBMCs. Subset defined: CD45RA+ positively selected. The receptor source for this set is a man aged 18 to 30 in good health. Some clones in this sample may be carry-over from other donors' samples.

The rearrangement uses TRBV4-1 and TRBJ1-2; 9 bases fit TRBD1. Germline V CDR1 and CDR2: MGHRA, YSYEKL. There are 20 residues in the CDR3. Trimming cost V 0 bases and J 3 bases; bases outside gene matches: 17. In DNA form, the CDR3 reads TGCGCCAGCAGCCAAGATTCGTTGGGCCGTGACAGGGGGAGGGACTATGGCTACACCTTC. Its protein is CASSQDSLGRDRGRDYGYTF.

The chain couples TRBV28 to TRBJ1-2; unclear D gene. The CDR3 has 12 residues. Between the trimmed V and J ends, which lost 7 bases and 1 base, there was a span of 7 bases. Germline CDR1 MDHEN, CDR2 SYDVKM. The CDR3 sequence is CASTKDNYGYTF. The CDR3 region has the DNA TGTGCCAGCACAAAGGATAACTATGGCTACACCTTC.

Only one count was recorded for this clone. The chain carries TRBV6-5 and TRBJ1-3; D is unresolved. Per germline, CDR1 MNHEY and CDR2 SVGAGI. This CDR3 contains 14 residues. Trimming left V 8 bases short and J 0 bases short, with 11 bases between. The CDR3 loop is CASAGQRSGNTIYF. CDR3 nucleotide sequence: TGTGCCAGCGCGGGCCAGCGCTCTGGAAACACCATATATTTT.

The CDR3 reads CASSSDQNQPQHF. The DNA of the CDR3 is TGTGCCAGCAGCTCCGACCAAAATCAGCCCCAGCATTTT. The V and J genes are TRBV9 and TRBJ1-5, with D hard to call. This CDR3 contains 13 residues. V was clipped by 4 bases and J by 4 bases, with 9 bases between them. Germline loops: CDR1 SGDLS, CDR2 YYNGEE. Looking up the rest from reference TRBV9 and TRBJ1-5 gives the full variable domain: DSGVTQTPKHLITATGQRVTLRCSPRSGDLSVYWYQQSLDQGLQFLIQYYNGEERAKGNILERFSAQQFPDLHSELNLSSLELGDSALYFCASSSDQNQPQHFGDGTRLSIL.

The V and J genes are TRBV7-9 and TRBJ1-1, with 8 bases aligning to TRBD1. CDR1 is SEHNR and CDR2 is FQNEAQ in the germline V gene (reference sequence). The length of the CDR3 is 14 residues. V gave up 1 base and J gave up 6 bases; unmatched junction bases: 4. In DNA form, the CDR3 reads TGTGCCAGCAGCTTAGAAGGACAGGGCTCTGAAGCTTTCTTT. Its protein is CASSLEGQGSEAFF.

The chain carries TRBV7-8 and TRBJ2-3; the match to TRBD1 covers 10 bases. Germline assignment: CDR1 SGHVS and CDR2 FQNEAQ. The CDR3 covers 15 residues. Trimming took 5 bases from V and 5 from J; bases not matched to a gene: 7. For the CDR3, the DNA is TGTGCCAGCAGCAAGACAGGGGGCCAGGAAGATACGCAGTATTTT. Translation: CASSKTGGQEDTQYF.

The V gene is TRBV27, the J gene TRBJ2-1, with TRBD2 matching 12 bases. This CDR3 is 18 amino acids long. Trimming at V came to 5 bases and at J to 4 bases, leaving 12 bases not matched to a gene. Germline V gene sequence: CDR1 MNHEY, CDR2 SMNVEV (reference sequence). The chain's CDR3 is CASSPISPGLAGYNEQFF. DNA for the CDR3: TGTGCCAGCAGTCCAATCAGCCCCGGACTAGCGGGATACAATGAGCAGTTCTTC.

V usage is TRBV5-8 and J usage is TRBJ1-1, with D tentatively TRBD1 (6 bases). The CDR3 has 15 residues. CDR1 is SGHTS and CDR2 is YDEGEE in the germline V gene. V was shortened by 1 base and J by 5 bases, with 15 bases between the two germline ends. CDR3 in amino acids: CASSLRSRGGTEAFF. CDR3 in DNA: TGTGCCAGCAGCTTGCGATCCAGGGGAGGTACTGAAGCTTTCTTT.

The chain has TRBV15 and TRBJ2-3, with TRBD1 as a possible D gene (5 bases). The CDR3 contains 13 residues. Germline CDR1 and CDR2: LNHNV and YYDKDF (reference sequence). The germline V and J ends were trimmed by 11 bases and 1 base, with 13 bases remaining between them. As DNA, the CDR3 is TGTGCCCCCTCAAGGGGCCGCACAGATACGCAGTATTTT. This codes for CAPSRGRTDTQYF.

The V call is TRBV6-1, the J call TRBJ2-3; D gene unclear. The germline V gene has CDR1 MNHNS and CDR2 SASEGT. The CDR3 is made up of 16 amino acids. V lost 0 bases, J lost 1 base, and 11 bases lay in between. CDR3 in amino acids: CASSEARVPRTDTQYF. CDR3 in DNA: TGTGCCAGCAGTGAAGCACGGGTCCCTCGCACAGATACGCAGTATTTT.

The V and J genes are TRBV2 and TRBJ2-2; 12 nucleotides align to TRBD2. There are 16 residues in the CDR3. Germline V CDR1 and CDR2: SNHLY, FYNNEI. The V and J ends lost 4 bases and 5 bases, in that order; junction bases with no gene match: 5. The CDR3 nucleotides are TGTGCCAGCAGTGTAGGACTAGCGGGAATAACCGGGGAGCTGTTTTTT. It is translated as CASSVGLAGITGELFF.

The chain is built from TRBV30 and TRBJ2-6, with no clear D. Germline lookup yields CDR1 GTSNPN and CDR2 SVGIG (reference sequence). The CDR3 spans 17 residues. V lost 2 bases and J 0 bases, leaving 14 bases between the germline ends. For the CDR3, the DNA is TGTGCCTGGAGTCCCACGACGCGTCCCTCTGGGGCCAACGTCCTGACTTTC. It encodes CAWSPTTRPSGANVLTF.

This chain connects TRBV7-8 to TRBJ1-1; D gene ambiguous. This CDR3 is 13 amino acids long. V lost 2 bases, J lost 6 bases, and 10 bases lay in between. CDR1 is SGHVS and CDR2 is FQNEAQ in the germline V gene. CDR3 sequence: CASSLILSSEAFF. Here the CDR3 DNA reads TGTGCCAGCAGCTTAATACTGAGCTCTGAAGCTTTCTTT.

This clone was seen only once. The V gene is TRBV11-2, the J gene TRBJ2-1, with D perhaps TRBD1 or TRBD2 (5 bases each). V was shortened by 4 bases and J by 15 bases, with 13 bases between the two germline ends. This CDR3 contains 11 residues. The germline V gene has CDR1 SGHAT and CDR2 FQNNGV. CDR3 in amino acids: CASSSPGRGFF. In DNA, the CDR3 is TGTGCCAGCAGCTCCCCGGGACGTGGGTTCTTC. Supplemented by reference TRBV11-2 and TRBJ2-1, the full variable domain reads EAGVAQSPRYKIIEKRQSVAFWCNPISGHATLYWYQQILGQGPKLLIQFQNNGVVDDSQLPKDRFSAERLKGVDSTLKIQPAKLEDSAVYLCASSSPGRGFFGPGTRLTVL.

V and J are TRBV5-1 and TRBJ1-1, with D possibly being TRBD1 (5 bases). The length of the CDR3 is 15 residues. The V gene's germline CDR1 is SGHRS and CDR2 YFSETQ. Trimming removed 0 bases from V and 1 base from J, with 10 bases in between. This chain's CDR3 is CASSLAGPTNTEAFF. The DNA of the CDR3 is TGCGCCAGCAGCTTGGCGGGACCTACGAACACTGAAGCTTTCTTT.

This chain uses TRBV10-1 with TRBJ2-5; possibly TRBD2 for D (6 bases). Trimming shortened V by 11 bases and J by 4 bases, and 14 bases separated the two germline ends. This CDR3 region has 12 residues. Germline-derived CDR1 and CDR2 are WNHNN and SYGVQD (reference sequence). This CDR3 is CAAPGVGETQYF. The CDR3 nucleotides are TGCGCCGCCCCGGGAGTGGGAGAGACCCAGTACTTC.

The V gene is TRBV5-1, the J gene TRBJ2-2; D unclear. Germline-derived CDR1 and CDR2 are SGHRS and YFSETQ. V lost 2 bases and J 7 bases, leaving 6 bases between the germline ends. This CDR3 region has 12 residues. The CDR3 DNA reads TGCGCCAGCAGCTTAGATTACGGGGAGCTGTTTTTT. Translating gives CASSLDYGELFF.

The V gene is TRBV10-1, the J gene TRBJ2-2; 8 bases line up with TRBD1. From germline, CDR1 is WNHNN and CDR2 SYGVQD (reference sequence). J lost 5 bases, V lost 3 bases, and 5 bases had no gene match. The CDR3 sequence is 15 residues long. CDR3 sequence reads: CASSDGTGSTGELFF. The DNA for the CDR3 is TGCGCCAGCAGTGATGGGACAGGATCAACCGGGGAGCTGTTTTTT.

This clone was recorded once. The CDR3 DNA is TGTGCCAGCAGCGTAGACCCTAGCGGGAGCAGCTCCTACGAGCAGTACTTC. Translated, it gives CASSVDPSGSSSYEQYF. The rearrangement joins TRBV9 to TRBJ2-7; TRBD2 matches at 10 bases. Per germline, CDR1 SGDLS and CDR2 YYNGEE. CDR3 length equals 17 residues. Unmatched junction bases numbered 6, after V lost 0 bases and J lost 0 bases.

This clone was observed a few times. This sequence joins TRBV7-3 and TRBJ1-1; D uncertain. There are 13 residues in the CDR3. V lost 6 bases, J lost 1 base, and 9 bases lay in between. Germline CDR1 is SGHTA and CDR2 is FQGTGA. CDR3 sequence: CASSKAENTEAFF. In DNA, the CDR3 is TGTGCCAGCAGTAAAGCAGAGAACACTGAAGCTTTCTTT.

As DNA, the CDR3 is TGCAGCGTTGAATTGGGGTACTCTGGAAACACCATATATTTT. Amino acids: CSVELGYSGNTIYF. The chain uses TRBV29-1 and TRBJ1-3; D gene uncertain. Trimming left V 2 bases short and J 0 bases short, with 8 bases between. In germline, CDR1 is SQVTM, CDR2 ANQGSEA. The CDR3 totals 14 residues.

This chain connects TRBV4-3 to TRBJ1-4; D unclear. The germline V and J ends were trimmed by 0 bases and 6 bases, with 8 bases remaining between them. Germline values: CDR1 LGHNA, CDR2 YSLEER. This CDR3 spans 14 amino acids. This chain's CDR3 is CASSQERVYEKLFF. CDR3 coding DNA: TGCGCCAGCAGCCAAGAGAGAGTCTATGAAAAACTGTTTTTT.